One sample yielded the 23 T cell receptor beta chains listed below, sequenced in a study of CD8+ T cells in alopecia areata. Sequencing templates came from extracted RNA that was reverse transcribed into cDNA. The data were produced by immunoSEQ multiplex PCR, yet TCRdb's version contains in-frame clones alone and is incomplete. Of fewer than 150,000 clones detected, about 61% appear once; the ten largest clones hold about 3%. The material sequenced was CD4+ T cells sorted from blood. These TCRs come from a human donor in good health.

This chain uses TRBV29-1 with TRBJ2-1, with D perhaps given as TRBD1 or TRBD2 (5 bases each). V shed 4 bases and J shed 5 bases, with 12 bases lying between them. From germline, CDR1 is SQVTM and CDR2 ANQGSEA. The CDR3 covers 13 residues. CDR3 in amino acids: CSVARLGDNEQFF. Here the CDR3 DNA reads TGCAGCGTTGCCAGGTTGGGGGACAATGAGCAGTTCTTC.

The chain has TRBV29-1 and TRBJ2-5, with 9 bases lining up with TRBD1. V lost 5 bases to trimming and J lost 1 base; unmatched junction nucleotides: 5. Germline V gene lookup returns CDR1 SQVTM and CDR2 ANQGSEA. The CDR3 is made up of 14 amino acids. CDR3 residues: CSVRGQGVQETQYF. In DNA, the CDR3 is TGCAGCGTTCGGGGACAGGGAGTCCAAGAGACCCAGTACTTC.

The chain is built from TRBV15 and TRBJ2-3; D is ambiguous. Germline V gene sequence: CDR1 LNHNV, CDR2 YYDKDF (reference sequence). The CDR3 contains 17 residues. Trimming shortened V by 3 bases and J by 0 bases, and 16 bases separated the two germline ends. CDR3 sequence (DNA): TGTGCCACCAGCAGGGCCTATCCACTGGCTAGCACAGATACGCAGTATTTT. Encoded protein: CATSRAYPLASTDTQYF.

This clone was detected only a few times. The V call is TRBV6-1, the J call TRBJ2-1, with D possibly being TRBD1 (6 bases). CDR1 and CDR2 from the germline V gene are MNHNS and SASEGT. Trimming shortened V by 10 bases and J by 6 bases, and 16 bases separated the two germline ends. CDR3 length: 13 amino acids. CDR3 sequence reads: CATETGWVNEQFF. CDR3 bases: TGTGCCACCGAAACAGGGTGGGTCAATGAGCAGTTCTTC.

This clone has only one observation. The chain has TRBV30 and TRBJ1-2; D is undetermined. CDR1 and CDR2 (germline): GTSNPN, SVGIG (reference sequence). V was trimmed by 3 bases and J by 2 bases, leaving 13 bases between them. The length of the CDR3 is 14 residues. DNA of the CDR3: TGTGCCTGGAGGGGAGGGATATTAAACTATGGCTACACCTTC. Amino acid sequence: CAWRGGILNYGYTF.

In its sample, this clone was seen a few times. The V and J genes are TRBV25-1 and TRBJ1-1; 8 nucleotides line up with TRBD1. Germline V gene data show CDR1 as MGHDK and CDR2 as SYGVNS. V was pared by 7 bases and J by 1 base, with 5 bases of the junction left unmatched. This CDR3 comprises 14 residues. The CDR3 region has the DNA TGTGCCAGCACCCGGACAGGGTGGAACACTGAAGCTTTCTTT. Its protein product is CASTRTGWNTEAFF.

The V call is TRBV30, the J call TRBJ1-2; no firm D call. V was cut by 3 bases and J by 8 bases, with 19 bases left in between. The CDR3 is 14 amino acids. Germline loops: CDR1 GTSNPN, CDR2 SVGIG (reference sequence). CDR3 coding DNA: TGTGCCTGGAGCGCCGGTAATAGAGTCTCCGGCTACACCTTC. Translating it yields CAWSAGNRVSGYTF.

This clone was counted a few times. The rearrangement uses TRBV5-6 and TRBJ2-2; D might be TRBD1 or TRBD2, each matching 5 bases. Trimming removed 1 base from V and 9 bases from J, with 13 bases in between. The V gene's germline CDR1 is SGHDT and CDR2 YYEEEE. CDR3 size: 14 residues. The CDR3 sequence is CASSLLGLGRELFF. The CDR3 DNA reads as TGTGCCAGCAGCTTGCTGGGCCTGGGACGGGAGCTGTTTTTT.

In nucleotides, the CDR3 is TGTGCCAGCAGCTTAGGAGAGGCCCAGCCCCAGCATTTT. Protein: CASSLGEAQPQHF. The chain employs TRBV7-9 and TRBJ1-5; D gene uncertain. CDR3 size: 13 residues. The V end lost 1 base, the J end lost 7 bases, and 8 bases lay between the germline ends. The germline V gene has CDR1 SEHNR and CDR2 FQNEAQ (reference sequence).

The J gene is TRBJ1-5, the V gene TRBV6-5; D gene unclear. The germline CDR1 and CDR2 sequences are MNHEY and SVGAGI. V lost 4 bases, J lost 3 bases, and 7 bases lay in between. The CDR3 runs 13 residues. The CDR3 here is CASSLTPNQPQHF. CDR3 sequence (DNA): TGTGCCAGCAGTTTGACACCCAATCAGCCCCAGCATTTT.

This clone was counted a few times. V is TRBV9 and J is TRBJ1-1; weak D call: TRBD1 (5 bases). The germline CDR1 and CDR2 sequences are SGDLS and YYNGEE. Trimming cost V 5 bases and J 4 bases, with 12 bases left between them. This CDR3 is built from 13 residues. CDR3 loop: CASRGRASTEAFF. The CDR3, as DNA: TGTGCCAGCAGGGGCAGGGCCAGCACTGAAGCTTTCTTT.

The gene calls are TRBV7-9 and TRBJ1-2; 7 bases match TRBD1. The V gene's germline CDR1 is SEHNR and CDR2 FQNEAQ (reference sequence). Trimming took 6 bases from V and 5 from J; bases not matched to a gene: 6. The CDR3 is made up of 13 amino acids. The CDR3: CASSQQGSYGYTF. The CDR3, as DNA: TGTGCCAGCAGTCAACAGGGGAGTTATGGCTACACCTTC.

In its sample, this clone was seen a few times. The chain links TRBV6-5 to TRBJ2-4, with 8 positions matching TRBD2. The germline V gene has CDR1 MNHEY and CDR2 SVGAGI. The junction had 8 bases not matched to a gene; V was cut back by 8 bases and J by 8 bases. This CDR3 has 13 residues. Here the CDR3 DNA reads TGTGCCAGCCGAAGCCGGGGGGGGGACATTCAGTACTTC. Its protein is CASRSRGGDIQYF.

The sample holds one count of this clone. The chain recombines TRBV6-1 with TRBJ1-6; D might be TRBD1 (5 bases). The V and J ends lost 4 bases and 10 bases respectively, with 14 bases between them. The germline gives CDR1 MNHNS, CDR2 SASEGT. The CDR3 covers 14 residues. For the CDR3, the DNA is TGTGCCAGCAGTGGACAGATAACGGGATCACCCCTCCACTTT. It specifies CASSGQITGSPLHF.

This clone has more than one count but fewer than ten. The chain is built from TRBV29-1 and TRBJ1-2; the match to TRBD1 covers 9 bases. This CDR3 is 13 amino acids long. The germline gives CDR1 SQVTM, CDR2 ANQGSEA. Trimming at V came to 5 bases and at J to 9 bases, leaving 10 bases not matched to a gene. This chain's CDR3 is CSVPSGTGFRYTF. CDR3 nucleotides: TGCAGCGTTCCCAGCGGGACAGGGTTCCGCTACACCTTC.

The chain links TRBV6-4 to TRBJ1-1; 8 bases map to TRBD1. This CDR3 region has 15 residues. Germline V gene data show CDR1 as MRHNA and CDR2 as SNTAGT. Unmatched junction bases numbered 10, after V lost 5 bases and J lost 5 bases. As DNA, the CDR3 is TGTGCCAGCAGTCCTACTGGACAGGGAGGGACTGAAGCTTTCTTT. Protein product: CASSPTGQGGTEAFF.

This clone was seen only a few times. The V and J genes are TRBV5-6 and TRBJ1-5; 7 bases align to TRBD1. CDR3 length: 18 residues. Germline trimming cut 3 bases from V and 11 bases from J; bases unmatched to any gene: 23. Germline CDR1 is SGHDT and CDR2 is YYEEEE. The CDR3 here is CASSSWEGARVLSRAQHF. The CDR3 coding sequence is TGTGCCAGCAGCTCTTGGGAGGGGGCCCGTGTCCTATCACGAGCCCAGCATTTT.

V usage is TRBV11-2 and J usage is TRBJ2-6; D call uncertain. With 4 bases removed from V and 1 base from J, the gap between germline ends came to 11 bases. From germline, CDR1 is SGHAT and CDR2 FQNNGV. This CDR3 is 16 amino acids long. The DNA of the CDR3 is TGTGCCAGCAGCTATTATCGGATTTCTGGGGCCAACGTCCTGACTTTC. It is translated as CASSYYRISGANVLTF.

In this sample, this clone turned up once. The chain employs TRBV2 and TRBJ2-5, with 9 bases lining up with TRBD1. The junction had 8 bases not matched to a gene; V was cut back by 1 base and J by 5 bases. In germline, CDR1 is SNHLY, CDR2 FYNNEI. The CDR3 consists of 16 residues. CDR3 in DNA: TGTGCCAGCAGTGAAGGCCCACAGGGGGCGCGGGAGACCCAGTACTTC. Amino acid sequence: CASSEGPQGARETQYF.

V gene TRBV6-5 combines with J gene TRBJ1-5; D perhaps matches TRBD1 (6 bases). Deletions cut 6 bases from V and 0 bases from J, with 9 bases between. The CDR3 is made up of 14 amino acids. In germline, CDR1 is MNHEY, CDR2 SVGAGI. This chain's CDR3 is CASSRDISNQPQHF. The CDR3 nucleotides read TGTGCCAGCAGCAGGGACATTAGCAATCAGCCCCAGCATTTT.

This chain links TRBV4-1 with TRBJ2-3; D might be TRBD2 (6 bases). The CDR3 length is 16 residues. Trimming stripped 0 bases from V and 1 base from J, with 11 bases between. Germline values: CDR1 MGHRA, CDR2 YSYEKL. This chain's CDR3 is CASSQDTSRRTDTQYF. The CDR3 bases are TGCGCCAGCAGCCAAGATACTAGCAGACGCACAGATACGCAGTATTTT.

The J gene is TRBJ2-5, the V gene TRBV29-1; no clear D gene. Germline assignment: CDR1 SQVTM and CDR2 ANQGSEA. The CDR3 covers 13 residues. Deletions cut 5 bases from V and 3 bases from J, with 13 bases between. The CDR3 DNA follows: TGCAGCGTTACCCAGAACGCCGAAGAGACCCAGTACTTC. Translated: CSVTQNAEETQYF.

The chain couples TRBV4-1 to TRBJ2-5; possible D gene TRBD2, 5 bases. V was clipped by 2 bases and J by 2 bases, with 15 bases between them. In germline, CDR1 is MGHRA, CDR2 YSYEKL. The length of the CDR3 is 16 residues. In DNA form, the CDR3 reads TGCGCCAGCAGCCAATCTGGGTTAGGCGGGCAAGAGACCCAGTACTTC. This encodes CASSQSGLGGQETQYF.